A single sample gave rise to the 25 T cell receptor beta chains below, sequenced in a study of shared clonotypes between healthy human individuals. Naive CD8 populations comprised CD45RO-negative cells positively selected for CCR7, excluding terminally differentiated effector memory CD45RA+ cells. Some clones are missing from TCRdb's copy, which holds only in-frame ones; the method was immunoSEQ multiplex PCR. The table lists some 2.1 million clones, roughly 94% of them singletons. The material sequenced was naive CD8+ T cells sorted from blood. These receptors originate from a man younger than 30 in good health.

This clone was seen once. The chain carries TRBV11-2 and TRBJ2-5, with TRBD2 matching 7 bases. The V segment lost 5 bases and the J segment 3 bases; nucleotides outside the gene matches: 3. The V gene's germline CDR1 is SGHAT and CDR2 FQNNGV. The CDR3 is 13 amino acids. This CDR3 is CASSPGGEETQYF. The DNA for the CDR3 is TGTGCCAGCAGCCCGGGGGGAGAAGAGACCCAGTACTTC. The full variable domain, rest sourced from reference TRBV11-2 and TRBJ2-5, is EAGVAQSPRYKIIEKRQSVAFWCNPISGHATLYWYQQILGQGPKLLIQFQNNGVVDDSQLPKDRFSAERLKGVDSTLKIQPAKLEDSAVYLCASSPGGEETQYFGPGTRLLVL.

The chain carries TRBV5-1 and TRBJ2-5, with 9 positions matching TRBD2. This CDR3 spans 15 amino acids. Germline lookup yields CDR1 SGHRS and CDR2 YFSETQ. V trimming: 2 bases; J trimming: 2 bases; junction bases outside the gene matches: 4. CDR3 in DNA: TGCGCCAGCAGCTTACTAGCGGGCGAACAAGAGACCCAGTACTTC. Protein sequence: CASSLLAGEQETQYF.

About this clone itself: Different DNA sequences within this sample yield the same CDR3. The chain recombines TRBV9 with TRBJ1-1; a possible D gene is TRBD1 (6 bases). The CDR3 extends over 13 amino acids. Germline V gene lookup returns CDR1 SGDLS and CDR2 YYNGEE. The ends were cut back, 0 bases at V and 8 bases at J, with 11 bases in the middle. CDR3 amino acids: CASSVARGTEAFF. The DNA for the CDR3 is TGTGCCAGCAGCGTAGCTAGGGGGACAGAAGCTTTCTTT.

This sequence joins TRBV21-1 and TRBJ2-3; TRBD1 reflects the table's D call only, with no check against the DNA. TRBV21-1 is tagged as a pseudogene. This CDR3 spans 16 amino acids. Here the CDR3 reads CASSMLTGLSTDTQYF. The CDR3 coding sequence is TGTGCCAGCAGCATGCTTACAGGGTTGAGCACAGATACGCAGTATTTT.

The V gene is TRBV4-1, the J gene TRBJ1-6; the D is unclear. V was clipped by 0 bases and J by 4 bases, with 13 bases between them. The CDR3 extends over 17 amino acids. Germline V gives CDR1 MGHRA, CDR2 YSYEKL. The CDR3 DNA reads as TGCGCCAGCAGCCAAGATGGGCGGTTTTCATATAATTCACCCCTCCACTTT. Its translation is CASSQDGRFSYNSPLHF.

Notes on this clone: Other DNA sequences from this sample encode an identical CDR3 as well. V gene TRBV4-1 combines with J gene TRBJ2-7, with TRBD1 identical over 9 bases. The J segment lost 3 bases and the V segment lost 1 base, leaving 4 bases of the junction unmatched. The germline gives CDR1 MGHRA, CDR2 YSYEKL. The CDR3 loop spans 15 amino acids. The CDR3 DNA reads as TGCGCCAGCAGCCAAGTGGTGACAGGGGGCTACGAGCAGTACTTC. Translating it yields CASSQVVTGGYEQYF.

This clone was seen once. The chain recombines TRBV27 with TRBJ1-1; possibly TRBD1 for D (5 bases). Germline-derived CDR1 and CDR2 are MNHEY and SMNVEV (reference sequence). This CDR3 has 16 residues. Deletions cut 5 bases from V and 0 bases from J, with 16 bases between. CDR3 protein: CASSPLGPGMNTEAFF. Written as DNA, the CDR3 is TGTGCCAGCAGTCCCCTGGGACCAGGGATGAACACTGAAGCTTTCTTT.

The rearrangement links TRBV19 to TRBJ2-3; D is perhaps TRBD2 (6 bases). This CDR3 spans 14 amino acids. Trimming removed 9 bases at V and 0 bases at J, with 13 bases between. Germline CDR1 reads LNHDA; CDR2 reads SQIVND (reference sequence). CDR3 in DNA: TGTGCCAGAAGCGGGTATACTAGCACAGATACGCAGTATTTT. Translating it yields CARSGYTSTDTQYF.

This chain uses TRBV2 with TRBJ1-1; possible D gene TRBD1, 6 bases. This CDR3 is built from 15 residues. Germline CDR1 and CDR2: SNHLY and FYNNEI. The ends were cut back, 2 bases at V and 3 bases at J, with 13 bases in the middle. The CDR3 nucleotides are TGTGCCAGCAGTGAATACAGGACAGATTACACTGAAGCTTTCTTT. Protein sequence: CASSEYRTDYTEAFF.

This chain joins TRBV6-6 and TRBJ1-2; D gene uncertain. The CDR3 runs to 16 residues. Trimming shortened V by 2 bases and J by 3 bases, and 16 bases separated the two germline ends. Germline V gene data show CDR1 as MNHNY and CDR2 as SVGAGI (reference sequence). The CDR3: CASSYALEGTDYGYTF. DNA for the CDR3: TGTGCCAGCAGTTACGCCCTTGAGGGCACCGACTATGGCTACACCTTC.

The CDR3: CASSTTSGILGTGELFF. CDR3 DNA sequence: TGTGCCAGTAGTACTACTAGCGGGATATTGGGCACCGGGGAGCTGTTTTTT. The chain recombines TRBV19 with TRBJ2-2; 10 bases are shared with TRBD2. Losses at the gene ends were 4 bases for V and 4 bases for J; bases not matched to a gene: 9. CDR3 length equals 17 residues. Germline loops: CDR1 LNHDA, CDR2 SQIVND (reference sequence).

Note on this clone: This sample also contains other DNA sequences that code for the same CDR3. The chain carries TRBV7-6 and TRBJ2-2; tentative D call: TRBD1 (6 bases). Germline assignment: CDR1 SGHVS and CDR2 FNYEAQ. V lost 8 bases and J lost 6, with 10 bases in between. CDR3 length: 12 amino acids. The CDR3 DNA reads TGTGCCAGCTCATCAGGGGCCGGGGAGCTGTTTTTT. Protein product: CASSSGAGELFF.

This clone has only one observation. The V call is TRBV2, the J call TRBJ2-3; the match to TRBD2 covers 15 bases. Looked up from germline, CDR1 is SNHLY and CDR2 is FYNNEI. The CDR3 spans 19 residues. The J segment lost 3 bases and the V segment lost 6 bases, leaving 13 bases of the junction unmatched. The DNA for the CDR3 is TGTGCCAGCAGAGATACCCTCCGGACTAGCGGGGGGGCTACAGATACGCAGTATTTT. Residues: CASRDTLRTSGGATDTQYF.

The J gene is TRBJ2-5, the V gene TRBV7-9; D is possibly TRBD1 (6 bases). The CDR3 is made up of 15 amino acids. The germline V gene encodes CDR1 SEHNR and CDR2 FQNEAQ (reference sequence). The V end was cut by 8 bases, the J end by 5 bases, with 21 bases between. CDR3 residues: CASRNARDTGETQYF. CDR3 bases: TGTGCCAGCCGAAACGCCCGGGACACGGGGGAGACCCAGTACTTC.

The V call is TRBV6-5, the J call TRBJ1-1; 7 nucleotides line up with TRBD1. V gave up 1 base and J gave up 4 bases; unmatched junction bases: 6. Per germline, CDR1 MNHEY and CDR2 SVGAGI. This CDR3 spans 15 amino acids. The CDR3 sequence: CASSYFQGDGTEAFF. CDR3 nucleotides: TGTGCCAGCAGTTACTTTCAGGGGGACGGCACTGAAGCTTTCTTT.

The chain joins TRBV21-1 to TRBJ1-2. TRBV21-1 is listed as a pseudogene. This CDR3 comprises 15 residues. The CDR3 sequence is CASSKAETTNYGYTF. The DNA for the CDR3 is TGTGCCAGCAGCAAAGCTGAGACCACTAACTATGGCTACACCTTC.

For the CDR3, the DNA is TGTGCCAGCAGCTTAGGTTCACAGCTGAGCTCCTACGAGCAGTACTTC. Translating gives CASSLGSQLSSYEQYF. The V call is TRBV11-2, the J call TRBJ2-7, with D unresolved. Germline V gene lookup returns CDR1 SGHAT and CDR2 FQNNGV. This CDR3 comprises 16 residues. Trimming took 1 base from V and 0 from J, leaving 13 bases between them.

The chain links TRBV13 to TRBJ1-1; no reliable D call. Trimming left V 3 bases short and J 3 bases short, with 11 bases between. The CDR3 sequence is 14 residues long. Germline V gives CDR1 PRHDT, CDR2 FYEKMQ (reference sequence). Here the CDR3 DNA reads TGTGCCAGCAGCTTCCGGGCCCGAGACACTGAAGCTTTCTTT. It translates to CASSFRARDTEAFF. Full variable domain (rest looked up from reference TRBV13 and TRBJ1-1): AAGVIQSPRHLIKEKRETATLKCYPIPRHDTVYWYQQGPGQDPQFLISFYEKMQSDKGSIPDRFSAQQFSDYHSELNMSSLELGDSALYFCASSFRARDTEAFFGQGTRLTVV.

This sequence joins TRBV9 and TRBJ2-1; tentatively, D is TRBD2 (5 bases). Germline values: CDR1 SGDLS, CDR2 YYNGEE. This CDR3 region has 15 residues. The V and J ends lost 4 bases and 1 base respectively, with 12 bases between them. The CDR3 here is CASSPSGGSYNEQFF. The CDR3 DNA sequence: TGTGCCAGCAGCCCCAGCGGAGGTTCCTACAATGAGCAGTTCTTC.

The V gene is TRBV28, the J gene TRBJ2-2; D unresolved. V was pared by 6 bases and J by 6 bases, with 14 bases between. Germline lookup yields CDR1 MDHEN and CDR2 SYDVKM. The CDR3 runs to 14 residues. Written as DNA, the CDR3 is TGTGCCAGCAGCCCCCTCTCTAGTGCCGGGGAGCTGTTTTTT. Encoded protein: CASSPLSSAGELFF.

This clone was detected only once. The CDR3 is CASSRLGEIGETQYF. The CDR3 nucleotides read TGTGCCAGCAGCCGGTTAGGGGAGATCGGAGAGACCCAGTACTTC. The chain couples TRBV5-4 to TRBJ2-5, with D tentatively TRBD1 or TRBD2 (5 bases each). V dropped 4 bases and J dropped 4 bases, with 17 bases sitting between them. The CDR3 is 15 amino acids. The germline V gene encodes CDR1 SGHNT and CDR2 YYREEE (reference sequence).

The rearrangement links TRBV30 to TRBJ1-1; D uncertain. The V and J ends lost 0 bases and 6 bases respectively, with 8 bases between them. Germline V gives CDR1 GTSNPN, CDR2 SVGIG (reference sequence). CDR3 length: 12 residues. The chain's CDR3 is CAWSVGSAEAFF. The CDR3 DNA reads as TGTGCCTGGAGTGTGGGGAGCGCTGAAGCTTTCTTT. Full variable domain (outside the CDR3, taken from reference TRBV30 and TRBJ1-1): SQTIHQWPATLVQPVGSPLSLECTVEGTSNPNLYWYRQAAGRGLQLLFYSVGIGQISSEVPQNLSASRPQDRQFILSSKKLLLSDSGFYLCAWSVGSAEAFFGQGTRLTVV.

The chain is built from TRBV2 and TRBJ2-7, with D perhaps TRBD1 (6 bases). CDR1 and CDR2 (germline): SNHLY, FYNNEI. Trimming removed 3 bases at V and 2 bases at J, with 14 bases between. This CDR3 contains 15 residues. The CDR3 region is CASSETGQKAYEQYF. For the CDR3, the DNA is TGTGCCAGCAGTGAGACAGGCCAAAAAGCCTACGAGCAGTACTTC.

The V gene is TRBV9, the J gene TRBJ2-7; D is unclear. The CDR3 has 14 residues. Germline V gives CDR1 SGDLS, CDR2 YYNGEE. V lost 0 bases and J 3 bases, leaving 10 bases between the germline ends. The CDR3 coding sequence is TGTGCCAGCAGCGTAGATAACAGCCGCTACGAGCAGTACTTC. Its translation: CASSVDNSRYEQYF.

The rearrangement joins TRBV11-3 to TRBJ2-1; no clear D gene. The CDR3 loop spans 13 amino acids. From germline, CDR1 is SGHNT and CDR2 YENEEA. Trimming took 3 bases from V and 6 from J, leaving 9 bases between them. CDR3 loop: CASSFAGVNEQFF. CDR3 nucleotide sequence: TGTGCCAGCAGCTTTGCAGGAGTCAATGAGCAGTTCTTC.